The rows below give T cell receptor beta chains drawn from one sample of a study of response to subunit inactivated influenza vaccine. TCRdb re-called the RT-PCR reads with MiXCR, one entry per CDR3 protein. Here the sample spans about 180,000 distinct CDR3 sequences, approximately 12% being singletons. This specimen was CD8+ T cells sorted from PBMCs, taken less than 25 months after vaccination. Every receptor here comes from a man between 50 and 75 years old who received an inactivated influenza vaccine. Both conserved end residues are part of each CDR3. A D gene is named only where the DNA matches it firmly. Not every row has a clone size; where given, it reads once, few, many or a size class.

>TRBJ2-1|TRBV5-5|NA|TRBD2
TGTGCCAGCAGCTTAAGACTAGCGGCCACCTACAAGGAGCAGTTCTTC
CASSLRLAATYKEQFF
>TRBJ2-1|TRBV27|few|TRBD2
TGTGCCAGCAGCACCGGGACTAGCCCTTTCAATGAGCAGTTCTTC
CASSTGTSPFNEQFF
>TRBJ2-2|TRBV28|NA|NA
TGTGCCAGCAGTTCCCCCACGGTAGCCGGGGAGCTGTTTTTT
CASSSPTVAGELFF
>TRBJ2-7|TRBV7-2|NA|NA
TGTGCCAGCAGCTTGGGCATCTATTACGAGCAGTACTTC
CASSLGIYYEQYF
>TRBJ2-1|TRBV15|NA|TRBD2
TGTGCCACCAGCAGAGGGTCACGGGGGGGCTCCTACAATGAGCAGTTCTTC
CATSRGSRGGSYNEQFF
>TRBJ2-6|TRBV7-9|many|NA
TGTGCCAGCAGCTTAGCCCGGTCTTACTCTGGGGCCAACGTCCTGACTTTC
CASSLARSYSGANVLTF
>TRBJ1-5|TRBV12-3/TRBV12-4|many|TRBD1
TGTGCCAGCAGTTCCGGACAGGGGGCAAGCTATAGCAATCAGCCCCAGCATTTT
CASSSGQGASYSNQPQHF
>TRBJ1-5|TRBV30|NA|NA
TGTGCCTGGAGTCCCACGGAGGACGGAGATGGGCCCCAGCATTTT
CAWSPTEDGDGPQHF
>TRBJ1-2|TRBV14|NA|NA
TGTGCCAGCAGCCCGGGCCTTAAACCCTATGGCTACACCTTC
CASSPGLKPYGYTF
>TRBJ2-2|TRBV20-1|few|NA
TGCAGTGCTAGGCCGGGCAGCACCGGGGAGCTGTTTTTT
CSARPGSTGELFF
>TRBJ2-1|TRBV9|NA|TRBD2
TGTGCCAGCAGAGCCTCGGGAGGAGTAGGGAATGAGCAGTTCTTC
CASRASGGVGNEQFF
>TRBJ2-7|TRBV24-1|few|NA
TGTGCCACCAGTGATTTGTTCCGTCACTACGAGCAGTACTTC
CATSDLFRHYEQYF
>TRBJ1-5|TRBV9|NA|NA
TGTGCCAGCAGCGTAGGAGGAGGGGAGGATCAGCCCCAGCATTTT
CASSVGGGEDQPQHF
>TRBJ1-1|TRBV10-2|many|NA
TGCGCCAGCAAGAGAAACACTGAAGCTTTCTTT
CASKRNTEAFF
>TRBJ2-3|TRBV4-3|few|NA
TGCGCCAGCAGCCAAGACCGTGAAGGGACAGATACGCAGTATTTT
CASSQDREGTDTQYF
>TRBJ2-1|TRBV4-3|NA|NA
TGCGCCAGCAGCCAAGATTGGCGGGGAGACAATGAGCAGTTCTTC
CASSQDWRGDNEQFF
>TRBJ2-3|TRBV20-1|many|NA
TGCAGTGCTAGAGACGGGGCAGATACGCAGTATTTT
CSARDGADTQYF
>TRBJ2-2|TRBV7-6|NA|TRBD1
TGTGCCAGCAAGTCCGGGACAGGGAACACCGGGGAGCTGTTTTTT
CASKSGTGNTGELFF
>TRBJ1-5|TRBV12-3/TRBV12-4|many|NA
TGTGCCAGCAGTTTCGAGGGGAGGAATCAGCCCCAGCATTTT
CASSFEGRNQPQHF
>TRBJ2-7|TRBV4-3|many|NA
TGCGCCAGCAGCCAAGGAATAGCCGGCAGCTCCTACGAGCAGTACTTC
CASSQGIAGSSYEQYF
>TRBJ1-2|TRBV7-9|few|NA
TGTGCCAGCAGCTCCCCGCGAGGCTACACCTTC
CASSSPRGYTF
>TRBJ2-3|TRBV12-3/TRBV12-4|NA|TRBD2
TGTGCCAGCAGGCTAGCGGGGCTAGGGGGCACAGATACGCAGTATTTT
CASRLAGLGGTDTQYF
>TRBJ2-1|TRBV14|NA|NA
TGTGCCAGCAGCCCCTATGGGGGGGCCTTGTACAATGAGCAGTTCTTC
CASSPYGGALYNEQFF
>TRBJ2-4|TRBV6-4|many|TRBD1
TGTGCCAGCAGCAAGACCGGGACAGGGTTGAGGAGGGCCAAAAACATTCAGTACTTC
CASSKTGTGLRRAKNIQYF
>TRBJ2-3|TRBV6-1|few|TRBD1
TGTGCCGGTCAAATAGGGACAGGGTGGACAGATACGCAGTATTTT
CAGQIGTGWTDTQYF
>TRBJ2-7|TRBV3-1|NA|TRBD2
TGTGCCAGCAGCCAAGGGGCGGGAGGTTACGAGCAGTACTTC
CASSQGAGGYEQYF
>TRBJ2-1|TRBV12-3/TRBV12-4|many|TRBD2
TGTGCCAGCAGTTTGGGGCGGGAGCGGGCTGAGCAGTTCTTC
CASSLGRERAEQFF
>TRBJ2-1|TRBV10-3|many|NA
TGTGCCATCAGTGACAGATCCTACAATGAGCAGTTCTTC
CAISDRSYNEQFF
>TRBJ2-7|TRBV11-2|NA|TRBD1
TGTGCCAGCAGCGAACAGGGGGTTATCTCCTACGAGCAGTACTTC
CASSEQGVISYEQYF
>TRBJ2-7|TRBV7-3|few|TRBD1
TGTGCCAGCATCTTCCAGGGGGTGGGTGATCCCTCCTACGAGCAGTACTTC
CASIFQGVGDPSYEQYF
>TRBJ2-7|TRBV5-5|NA|NA
TGTGCCAGCAGCTTGACTAGCTCCCCGGCACAGCAGTACTTC
CASSLTSSPAQQYF
>TRBJ1-1|TRBV4-1|NA|TRBD1
TGCGCCAGCAGCCCTAGGGGGCCTAACACTGAAGCTTTCTTT
CASSPRGPNTEAFF
>TRBJ2-3|TRBV11-2|many|NA
TGTGCCAGCAGCTCGCACAATCACAGGGGGGGAGATACGCAGTATTTT
CASSSHNHRGGDTQYF